The next 21 T cell receptor beta chains were all read from a single sample in a study of blood T cell repertoires in COVID-19. Assay used: immunoSEQ multiplex PCR; TCRdb lists only in-frame clones, some missing. The sample holds more than 110,000 clones, more than 75% seen once. The sample was peripheral blood. The receptors originated from an older man with acute or convalescent COVID-19.

The genes are TRBV7-2 and TRBJ2-7, with a weak D call TRBD1 (5 bases). This CDR3 has 13 amino acids. CDR1 SGHTA and CDR2 FQGNSA come from the germline V gene. The V and J ends lost 2 bases and 9 bases respectively, with 14 bases between them. The CDR3 DNA is TGTGCCAGCAGCTTACTAGGGGTTCCGAGGCAGTACTTC. It codes for CASSLLGVPRQYF.

The J gene is TRBJ1-2, the V gene TRBV24-1; a weak D match, TRBD1 (5 bases). CDR1 is KGHDR and CDR2 is SFDVKD in the germline V gene. The length of the CDR3 is 15 residues. Trimming cost V 5 bases and J 4 bases, with 16 bases left between them. The DNA of the CDR3 is TGTGCCACCAGTGGTGCACGGGACTCATCCTATGGCTACACCTTC. This codes for CATSGARDSSYGYTF.

This clone was seen more than once but under ten times. V is TRBV18 and J is TRBJ2-2; 8 positions match TRBD2. The CDR3 covers 17 residues. Germline loops: CDR1 KGHSH, CDR2 LQKENI. The V and J ends lost 0 bases and 5 bases, in that order; junction bases with no gene match: 8. The CDR3 region is CASSPPTSGGETGELFF. Here the CDR3 DNA reads TGTGCCAGCTCACCACCCACAAGCGGGGGAGAGACCGGGGAGCTGTTTTTT.

J is TRBJ1-1 and V is TRBV21-1; whether TRBD1, the table's D call, matches the DNA was not checked. TRBV21-1 is given as a pseudogene. This CDR3 spans 12 amino acids. The CDR3 spells CAGHRALTEAFF. The CDR3 coding sequence is TGTGCCGGGCACAGGGCTTTGACTGAAGCTTTCTTT.

This clone was recorded once. The rearrangement uses TRBV6-5 and TRBJ2-7; TRBD2 agrees at 10 bases. CDR1 MNHEY and CDR2 SVGAGI come from the germline V gene. The V gene end was trimmed by 6 bases and the J gene end by 2 bases; junction bases not matched to a gene: 4. The CDR3 length is 14 residues. This CDR3 is CASRIAGGPYEQYF. CDR3 in DNA: TGTGCCAGCAGGATAGCGGGGGGACCCTACGAGCAGTACTTC.

V is TRBV6-1 and J is TRBJ1-1, with D perhaps matching TRBD1 (6 bases). This CDR3 has 14 residues. V shed 2 bases and J shed 4 bases, with 11 bases lying between them. The germline CDR1 and CDR2 sequences are MNHNS and SASEGT. The CDR3 loop reads CASSENRGGTEAFF. For the CDR3, the DNA is TGTGCCAGCAGTGAAAATAGGGGGGGCACTGAAGCTTTCTTT.

The chain has TRBV7-2 and TRBJ1-2; 9 nucleotides agree with TRBD1. The J segment lost 4 bases and the V segment lost 4 bases, leaving 4 bases of the junction unmatched. Germline values: CDR1 SGHTA, CDR2 FQGNSA. CDR3 length: 14 amino acids. In nucleotides, the CDR3 is TGTGCCAGCAGCTCCGGACAGGGGAGCTATGGCTACACCTTC. Residues: CASSSGQGSYGYTF.

This sequence joins TRBV14 and TRBJ2-5; weak D call: TRBD1 (5 bases). V gave up 4 bases and J gave up 7 bases, with 13 bases separating them. The CDR3 totals 13 residues. The germline V gene has CDR1 SGHDN and CDR2 FVKESK. The DNA for the CDR3 is TGTGCCAGCAGCCTGGACCAAACAGGGACCCAGTACTTC. Translated, it gives CASSLDQTGTQYF.

The chain carries TRBV5-1 and TRBJ2-7; 11 bases are shared with TRBD2. With V trimmed by 1 base and J by 1 base, 7 bases remained unmatched. The CDR3 is 17 amino acids. Per germline, CDR1 SGHRS and CDR2 YFSETQ. CDR3 sequence (DNA): TGCGCCAGCAGCTTGAATAGCGGGGGGGCCAAGTCCTACGAGCAGTACTTC. Translation: CASSLNSGGAKSYEQYF.

V and J are TRBV7-2 and TRBJ2-4; a possible D gene is TRBD2 (7 bases). The CDR3 length is 15 residues. CDR1 is SGHTA and CDR2 is FQGNSA in the germline V gene. Between the trimmed V and J ends, which lost 2 bases and 11 bases, there was a span of 19 bases. Here the CDR3 reads CASSLLGGAVAVQYF. For the CDR3, the DNA is TGTGCCAGCAGCTTATTAGGGGGGGCGGTAGCGGTTCAGTACTTC. The full variable domain, completed using reference TRBV7-2 and TRBJ2-4, is GAGVSQSPSNKVTEKGKDVELRCDPISGHTALYWYRQSLGQGLEFLIYFQGNSAPDKSGLPSDRFSAERTGGSVSTLTIQRTQQEDSAVYLCASSLLGGAVAVQYFGAGTRLSVL.

The chain combines TRBV25-1 with TRBJ2-2, with D possibly matching TRBD1 (5 bases). V was clipped by 2 bases and J by 1 base, with 5 bases between them. This CDR3 spans 14 amino acids. Germline CDR1 MGHDK, CDR2 SYGVNS. CDR3: CASSEQGNTGELFF. The DNA of the CDR3 is TGTGCCAGCAGTGAACAGGGGAACACCGGGGAGCTGTTTTTT.

Here the CDR3 reads CARSQDREPGNTIYF. CDR3 nucleotide sequence: TGTGCCAGAAGCCAGGACAGGGAGCCGGGAAACACCATATATTTT. This chain links TRBV5-3 with TRBJ1-3; 8 nucleotides align to TRBD1. TRBV5-3 is an ORF for which the function is uncertain. Unmatched junction bases numbered 7, after V lost 4 bases and J lost 4 bases. The CDR3 has 15 residues.

A remark on this clone: The DNA is left out, because the CDR3 cannot be placed on it with certainty; the CDR3 is given as TCRdb lists it. V is TRBV29-1 and J is TRBJ2-5; the table's TRBD2 call for D was not verified on the DNA. The germline gives CDR1 SQVTM, CDR2 ANQGSEA. The CDR3 region is 13 residues in length, termini included. CDR3 sequence: CSVVFWRDETQYF.

The chain carries TRBV19 and TRBJ1-6; the match to TRBD1 covers 8 bases. CDR3 length: 17 amino acids. Trimming took 4 bases from V and 0 from J; bases not matched to a gene: 5. Germline V gene lookup returns CDR1 LNHDA and CDR2 SQIVND (reference sequence). The chain's CDR3 is CASSTGQGFSYNSPLHF. The CDR3 nucleotides read TGTGCCAGTAGTACCGGACAGGGATTCTCCTATAATTCACCCCTCCACTTT.

The chain links TRBV3-1 (or the pseudogene TRBV3-2) to TRBJ1-6; TRBD1 aligns across 9 bases. The V gene end was trimmed by 1 base and the J gene end by 7 bases; junction bases not matched to a gene: 2. This CDR3 is built from 15 residues. From germline, CDR1 is LGHDT and CDR2 YNNKEL (reference sequence). The CDR3 bases are TGTGCCAGCAGCCAAGGGACAGGGGCCAATTCACCCCTCCACTTT. Translating it yields CASSQGTGANSPLHF.

This clone was seen only once. The chain uses TRBV5-1 and TRBJ2-2, with TRBD2 identical over 9 bases. Losses at the gene ends were 4 bases for V and 4 bases for J; bases not matched to a gene: 5. The CDR3 runs to 15 residues. CDR1 and CDR2 from the germline V gene are SGHRS and YFSETQ. CDR3: CASSTIAGVTGELFF. The CDR3 DNA sequence: TGCGCCAGCAGCACTATAGCGGGGGTCACCGGGGAGCTGTTTTTT.

The rearrangement links TRBV27 to TRBJ1-1; D not resolved. There are 12 residues in the CDR3. Looked up from germline, CDR1 is MNHEY and CDR2 is SMNVEV (reference sequence). The V and J ends lost 6 bases and 2 bases respectively, with 7 bases between them. In DNA form, the CDR3 reads TGTGCCAGCAGGGCCCTCAACACTGAAGCTTTCTTT. Its protein product is CASRALNTEAFF.

The rearrangement joins TRBV18 to TRBJ2-2; weak D call: TRBD1 (6 bases). V lost 3 bases, J lost 5 bases, and 7 bases lay in between. CDR3 size: 13 residues. Looked up from germline, CDR1 is KGHSH and CDR2 is LQKENI. The chain's CDR3 is CASSPQGTGELFF. The CDR3 coding sequence is TGTGCCAGCTCACCTCAGGGGACCGGGGAGCTGTTTTTT.

This chain joins TRBV7-2 and TRBJ1-1; possibly TRBD1 for D (6 bases). V lost 5 bases to trimming and J lost 2 bases, with 9 bases between them. CDR3 length equals 13 residues. CDR1 and CDR2 (germline): SGHTA, FQGNSA. The CDR3 reads CASSRQENTEAFF. For the CDR3, the DNA is TGTGCCAGCAGCAGACAGGAAAACACTGAAGCTTTCTTT. The variable domain in full, with the rest retrieved from reference TRBV7-2 and TRBJ1-1, is GAGVSQSPSNKVTEKGKDVELRCDPISGHTALYWYRQSLGQGLEFLIYFQGNSAPDKSGLPSDRFSAERTGGSVSTLTIQRTQQEDSAVYLCASSRQENTEAFFGQGTRLTVV.

The genes are TRBV7-8 and TRBJ2-7; 7 nucleotides align to TRBD1. Looked up from germline, CDR1 is SGHVS and CDR2 is FQNEAQ. V lost 5 bases, J lost 2 bases, and 9 bases stayed unmatched. This CDR3 is 15 amino acids long. CDR3 sequence reads: CASSPIRQGPYEQYF. The CDR3 coding sequence is TGTGCCAGCAGCCCAATTAGACAGGGTCCCTACGAGCAGTACTTC.

V gene TRBV6-5 combines with J gene TRBJ2-5, with 8 bases matching TRBD1. This CDR3 is 14 amino acids long. Germline assignment: CDR1 MNHEY and CDR2 SVGAGI. J lost 0 bases, V lost 5 bases, and 2 bases had no gene match. As DNA, the CDR3 is TGTGCCAGCAGTCGGGACAGGTACCAAGAGACCCAGTACTTC. Its translation is CASSRDRYQETQYF.